This record looks at one TCR beta chain sequence and its context. The sample comes from a study of blood T cell repertoires in COVID-19. For the study at large: Some COVID-19 samples were acute and others convalescent; all came from the United States, Italy and Spain. In each case, the material was cDNA or gDNA derived from T cells, B-cell-depleted T cells, or PBMCs.

Cohorts were assigned according to the clinical history that participants reported. Either two negative PCRs, clearance, or symptom resolution qualified Cohort 3 donors as recovered. The method was immunoSEQ multiplex PCR; TCRdb's version includes in-frame clones alone and lacks a portion of them. The data contain approximately 300,000 clones, about nine tenths of them singletons. Germline values: CDR1 KGHDR, CDR2 SFDVKD. Between the trimmed V and J ends, which lost 3 bases and 7 bases, there was a span of 12 bases. This CDR3 has 13 amino acids. The TCR sequence derives from a woman aged 18-29 years who had recovered from COVID-19. V usage is TRBV24-1 and J usage is TRBJ2-7, with D maybe TRBD1 (6 bases). Sequencing was done on a sample of PBMCs or T cells enriched from blood (not recorded which). Here the CDR3 reads CATSDGLTGEQYF. The CDR3 coding sequence is TGTGCCACCAGTGATGGACTTACAGGGGAGCAGTACTTC.